The present T cell receptor beta chain was sequenced within a study of blood T cell repertoires in COVID-19. At the level of the study: The samples span acute and convalescent COVID-19 from the United States, Italy and Spain. From T cells, B-cell-depleted T cells, or PBMCs came the material, which was cDNA or gDNA.

Cohorts were based on clinical histories the participants reported. Germline CDR1 reads SGHRS; CDR2 reads YFSETQ. The J segment lost 3 bases and the V segment lost 2 bases, leaving 4 bases of the junction unmatched. The CDR3 is 15 amino acids. This clone was recorded only once. Authors' data handling: Researchers report that nucleated cell counts were estimated from reference gene primer amplification. Profiled with immunoSEQ multiplex PCR; TCRdb holds only in-frame clones, not every one. That table gives V, J and clone size, and the DNA gave D and trimming. The sample has around 290,000 clones; around 90% are singletons.

This clonotype was sampled from a young woman who had recovered from COVID-19. Sequencing was performed on PBMCs or T cells enriched from blood (not recorded which). The chain joins TRBV5-1 to TRBJ2-7; the match to TRBD2 covers 11 bases. CDR3 sequence (DNA): TGCGCCAGCAGCTTATCCGGGACTAGCGGCTACGAGCAGTACTTC. This translates into CASSLSGTSGYEQYF.